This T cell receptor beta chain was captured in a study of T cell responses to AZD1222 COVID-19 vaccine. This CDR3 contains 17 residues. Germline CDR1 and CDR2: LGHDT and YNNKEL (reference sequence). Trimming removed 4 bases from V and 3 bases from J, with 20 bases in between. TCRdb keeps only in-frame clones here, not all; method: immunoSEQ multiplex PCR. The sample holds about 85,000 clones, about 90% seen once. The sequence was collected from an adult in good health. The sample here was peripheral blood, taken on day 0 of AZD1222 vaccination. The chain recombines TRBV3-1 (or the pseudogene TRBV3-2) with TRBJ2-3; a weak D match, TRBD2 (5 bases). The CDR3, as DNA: TGTGCCAGCAGCCGTTCTGGACTTACAACATTTACAGATACGCAGTATTTT. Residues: CASSRSGLTTFTDTQYF.